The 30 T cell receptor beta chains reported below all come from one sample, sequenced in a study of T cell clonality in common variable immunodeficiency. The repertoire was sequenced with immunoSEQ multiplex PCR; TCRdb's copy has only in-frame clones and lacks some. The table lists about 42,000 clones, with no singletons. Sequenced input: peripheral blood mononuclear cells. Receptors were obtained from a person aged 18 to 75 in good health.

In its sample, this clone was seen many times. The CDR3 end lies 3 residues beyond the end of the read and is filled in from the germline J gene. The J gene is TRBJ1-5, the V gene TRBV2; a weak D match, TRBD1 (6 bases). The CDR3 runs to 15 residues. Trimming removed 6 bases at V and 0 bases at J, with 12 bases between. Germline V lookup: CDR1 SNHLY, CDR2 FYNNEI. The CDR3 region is CASRETGYSNQPQHF. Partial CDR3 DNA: TGTGCCAGCAGAGAAACAGGGTATAGCAATCAGCCC.

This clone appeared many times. CDR3 DNA (partial): TGTGCCAGCAGCACCCCTAGCGGGTACCACACTGAA. It encodes CASSTPSGYHTE. The whole CDR3 region reads CASSTPSGYHTEAFF. The genes are TRBV5-4 and TRBJ1-1; D remains ambiguous. Coverage ceases 3 residues before the CDR3 finishes, and the germline J gene fills in the end. Trimming left V 4 bases short and J 3 bases short, with 16 bases between. Germline CDR1 and CDR2: SGHNT and YYREEE (reference sequence). The CDR3 is 15 amino acids.

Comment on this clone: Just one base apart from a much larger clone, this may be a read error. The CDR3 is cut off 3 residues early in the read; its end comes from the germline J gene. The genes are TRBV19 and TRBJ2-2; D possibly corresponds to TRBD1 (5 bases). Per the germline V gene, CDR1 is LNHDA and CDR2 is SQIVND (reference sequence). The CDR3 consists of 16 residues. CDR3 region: CASKESLSSGANVLFF. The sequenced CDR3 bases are TGTGCCAGTAAAGAGAGCCTCAGCTCTGGGGCCAATGTG. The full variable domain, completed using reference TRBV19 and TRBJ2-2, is DGGITQSPKYLFRKEGQNVTLSCEQNLNHDAMYWYRQDPGQGLRLIYYSQIVNDFQKGDIAEGYSVSREKKESFPLTVTSAQKNPTAFYLCASKESLSSGANVLFFGEGSRLTVL.

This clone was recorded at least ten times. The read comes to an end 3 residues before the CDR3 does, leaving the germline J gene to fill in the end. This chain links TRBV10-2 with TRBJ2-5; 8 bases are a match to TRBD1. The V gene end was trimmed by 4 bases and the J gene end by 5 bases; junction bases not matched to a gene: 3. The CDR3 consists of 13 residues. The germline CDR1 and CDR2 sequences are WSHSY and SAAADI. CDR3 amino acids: CASSGGQVETQYF. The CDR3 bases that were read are TGCGCCAGCAGTGGGGGACAGGTGGAGACC.

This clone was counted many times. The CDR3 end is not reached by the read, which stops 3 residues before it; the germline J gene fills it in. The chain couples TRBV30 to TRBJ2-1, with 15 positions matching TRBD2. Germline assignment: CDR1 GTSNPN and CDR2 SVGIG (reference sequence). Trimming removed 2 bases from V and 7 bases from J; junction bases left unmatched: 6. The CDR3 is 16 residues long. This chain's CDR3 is CAWSKRGLAGGNEQFF. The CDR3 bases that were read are TGTGCCTGGAGTAAAAGGGGACTAGCGGGGGGAAATGAG.

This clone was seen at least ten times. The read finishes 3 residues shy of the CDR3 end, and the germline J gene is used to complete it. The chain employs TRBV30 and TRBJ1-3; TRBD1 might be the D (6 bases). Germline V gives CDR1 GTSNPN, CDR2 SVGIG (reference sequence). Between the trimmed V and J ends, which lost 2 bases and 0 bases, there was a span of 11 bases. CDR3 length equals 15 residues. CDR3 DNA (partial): TGTGCCTGGAGTTCGGGACAACACTCTGGAAACACC. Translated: CAWSSGQHSGNT. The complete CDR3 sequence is CAWSSGQHSGNTIYF.

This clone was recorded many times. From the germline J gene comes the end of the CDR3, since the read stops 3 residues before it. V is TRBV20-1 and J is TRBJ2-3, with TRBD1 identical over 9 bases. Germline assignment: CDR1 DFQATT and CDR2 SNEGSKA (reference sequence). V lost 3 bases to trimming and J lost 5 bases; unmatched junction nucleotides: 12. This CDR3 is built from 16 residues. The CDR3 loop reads CSASSPGTGTRDTQYF. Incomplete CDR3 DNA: TGCAGTGCTAGCTCACCCGGGACAGGGACTCGAGATACG.

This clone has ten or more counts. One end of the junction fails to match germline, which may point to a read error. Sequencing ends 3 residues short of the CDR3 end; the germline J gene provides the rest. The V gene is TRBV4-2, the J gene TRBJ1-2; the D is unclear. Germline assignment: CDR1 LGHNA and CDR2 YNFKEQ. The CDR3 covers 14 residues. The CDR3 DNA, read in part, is TGCGCCAGCAGCCAAGCTCCGGGGTCGTATGGC. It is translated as CASSQAPGSYG. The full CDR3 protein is CASSQAPGSYGYTF.

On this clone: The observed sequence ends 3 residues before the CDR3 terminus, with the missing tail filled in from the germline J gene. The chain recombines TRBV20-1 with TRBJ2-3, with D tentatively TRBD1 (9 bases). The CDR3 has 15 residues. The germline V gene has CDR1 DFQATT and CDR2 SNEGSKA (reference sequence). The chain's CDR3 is CSARSGGTGNQPQYF. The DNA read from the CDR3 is TGCAGTGCGCGCTCGGGGGGGACAGGGAATCAGCCG.

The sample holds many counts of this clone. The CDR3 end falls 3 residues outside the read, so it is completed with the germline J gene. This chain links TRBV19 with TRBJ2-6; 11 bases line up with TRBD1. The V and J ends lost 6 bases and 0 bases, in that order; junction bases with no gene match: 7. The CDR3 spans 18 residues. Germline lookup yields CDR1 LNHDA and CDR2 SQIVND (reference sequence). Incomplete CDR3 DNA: TGTGCCAGTAGCGGACAGGGGGCTTTATTCTCTGGGGCCAACGTC. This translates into CASSGQGALFSGANV. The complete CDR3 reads CASSGQGALFSGANVLTF.

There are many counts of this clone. The CDR3 DNA, read in part, is TGTGCCTGGAGGGGGGACAGTAAAAATGAA. Residues: CAWRGDSKNE. The entire CDR3 sequence reads CAWRGDSKNEAFF. V is TRBV30 and J is TRBJ1-1; 7 bases map to TRBD1. Sequencing ends 3 residues short of the CDR3 end; the germline J gene provides the rest. Unmatched junction bases numbered 8, after V lost 3 bases and J lost 7 bases. Per the germline V gene, CDR1 is GTSNPN and CDR2 is SVGIG (reference sequence). This CDR3 is 13 amino acids long.

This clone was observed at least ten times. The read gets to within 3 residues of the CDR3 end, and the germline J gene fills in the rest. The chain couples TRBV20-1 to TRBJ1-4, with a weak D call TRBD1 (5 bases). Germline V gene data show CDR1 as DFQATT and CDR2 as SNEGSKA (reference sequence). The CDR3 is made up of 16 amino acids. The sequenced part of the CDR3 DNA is TGCAGTGCTAGGGGAGACCCCCAGGCTGGGGCCAACGTA. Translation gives CSARGDPQAGANV. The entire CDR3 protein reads CSARGDPQAGANVLFF.

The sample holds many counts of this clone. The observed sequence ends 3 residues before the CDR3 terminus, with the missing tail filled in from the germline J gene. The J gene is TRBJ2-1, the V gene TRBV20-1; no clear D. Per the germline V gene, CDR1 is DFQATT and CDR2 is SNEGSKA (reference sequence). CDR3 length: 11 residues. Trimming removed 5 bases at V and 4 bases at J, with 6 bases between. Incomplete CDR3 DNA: TGCAGTGCTTTCCCTTACAATGAG. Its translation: CSAFPYNE. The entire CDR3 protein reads CSAFPYNEQFF.

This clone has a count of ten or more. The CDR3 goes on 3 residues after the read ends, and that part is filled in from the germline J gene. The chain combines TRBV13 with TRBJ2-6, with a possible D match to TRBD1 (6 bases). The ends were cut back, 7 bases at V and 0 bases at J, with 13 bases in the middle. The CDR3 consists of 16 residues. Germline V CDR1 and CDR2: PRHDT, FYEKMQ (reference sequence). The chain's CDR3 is CASTQGFSSGANVLTF. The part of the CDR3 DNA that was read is TGTGCCAGCACCCAGGGGTTCAGCTCTGGGGCCAACGTC.

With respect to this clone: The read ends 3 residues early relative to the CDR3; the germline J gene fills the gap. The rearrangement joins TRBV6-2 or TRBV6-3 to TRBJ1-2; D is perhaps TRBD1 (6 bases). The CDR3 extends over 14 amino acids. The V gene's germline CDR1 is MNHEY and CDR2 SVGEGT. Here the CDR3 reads CASSEGETTYDYTF. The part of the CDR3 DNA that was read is TGTGCCAGCAGTGAGGGGGAGACGACCTACGAC.

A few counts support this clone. The CDR3 bases that were read are TGTGCCCTCCTCGGGGGAAATACC. As protein: CALLGGNT. The entire CDR3 protein reads CALLGGNTYTF. The chain links TRBV7-2 to TRBJ1-2; D may be TRBD1 (5 bases). The CDR3 goes on 3 residues after the read ends, and that part is filled in from the germline J gene. This CDR3 has 11 amino acids. Per the germline V gene, CDR1 is SGHTA and CDR2 is FQGNSA.

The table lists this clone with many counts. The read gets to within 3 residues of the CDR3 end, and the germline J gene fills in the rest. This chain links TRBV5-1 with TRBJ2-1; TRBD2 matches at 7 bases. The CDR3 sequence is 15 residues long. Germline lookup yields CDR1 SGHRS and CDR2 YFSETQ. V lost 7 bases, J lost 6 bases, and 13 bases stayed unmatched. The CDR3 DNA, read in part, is TGCGCCAGCGCTATTAGACTAGCTGATCTCAATGAG. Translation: CASAIRLADLNE. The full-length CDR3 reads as CASAIRLADLNEQFF. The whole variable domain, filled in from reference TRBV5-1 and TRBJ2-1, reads KAGVTQTPRYLIKTRGQQVTLSCSPISGHRSVSWYQQTPGQGLQFLFEYFSETQRNKGNFPGRFSGRQFSNSRSEMNVSTLELGDSALYLCASAIRLADLNEQFFGPGTRLTVL.

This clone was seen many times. The DNA read from the CDR3 is TGTGCCAGCAGCGGACAGGGTCCCGCAGATACG. Its protein product is CASSGQGPADT. The whole CDR3 sequence is CASSGQGPADTQYF. The chain links TRBV11-3 to TRBJ2-3, with TRBD1 matching over 8 bases. With the read ending 3 residues before the CDR3 end, the germline J gene is used to fill in that end. The CDR3 runs 14 residues. J lost 4 bases, V lost 5 bases, and 5 bases had no gene match. Germline V gene lookup returns CDR1 SGHNT and CDR2 YENEEA.

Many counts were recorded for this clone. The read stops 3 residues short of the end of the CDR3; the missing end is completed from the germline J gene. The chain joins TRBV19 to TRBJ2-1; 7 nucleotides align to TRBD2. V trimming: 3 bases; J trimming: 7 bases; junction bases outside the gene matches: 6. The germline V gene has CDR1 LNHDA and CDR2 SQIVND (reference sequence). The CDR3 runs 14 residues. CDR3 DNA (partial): TGTGCCAGTAGTATTCAAGCGGGAACGAATGAG. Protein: CASSIQAGTNE. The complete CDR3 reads CASSIQAGTNEQFF.

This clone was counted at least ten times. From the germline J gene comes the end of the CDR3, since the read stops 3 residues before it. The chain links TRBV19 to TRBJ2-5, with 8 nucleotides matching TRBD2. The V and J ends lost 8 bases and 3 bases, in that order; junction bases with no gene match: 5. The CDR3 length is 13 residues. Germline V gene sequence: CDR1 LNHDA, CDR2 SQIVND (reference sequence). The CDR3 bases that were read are TGTGCCAGTGCCGGACTAGCTAAAGAGACC. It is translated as CASAGLAKET. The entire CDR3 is CASAGLAKETQYF.

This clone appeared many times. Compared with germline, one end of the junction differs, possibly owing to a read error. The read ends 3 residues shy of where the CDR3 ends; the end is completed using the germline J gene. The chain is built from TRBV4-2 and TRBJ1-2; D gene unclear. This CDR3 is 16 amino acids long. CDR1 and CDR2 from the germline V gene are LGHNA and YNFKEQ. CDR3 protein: CASSQDFQDNHYGYTF. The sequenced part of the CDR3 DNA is TGCGCCAGCAGCCAAGATTTTCAGGATAATCACTATGGC.

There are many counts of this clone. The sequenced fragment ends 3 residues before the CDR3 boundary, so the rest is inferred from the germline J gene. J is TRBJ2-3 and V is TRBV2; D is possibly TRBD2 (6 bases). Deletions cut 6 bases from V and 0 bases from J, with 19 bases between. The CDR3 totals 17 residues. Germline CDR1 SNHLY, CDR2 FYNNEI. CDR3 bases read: TGTGCCAGCAGGGAGGGGCAGGGAAGGATCAGCACAGATACG. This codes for CASREGQGRISTDT. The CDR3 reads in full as CASREGQGRISTDTQYF.

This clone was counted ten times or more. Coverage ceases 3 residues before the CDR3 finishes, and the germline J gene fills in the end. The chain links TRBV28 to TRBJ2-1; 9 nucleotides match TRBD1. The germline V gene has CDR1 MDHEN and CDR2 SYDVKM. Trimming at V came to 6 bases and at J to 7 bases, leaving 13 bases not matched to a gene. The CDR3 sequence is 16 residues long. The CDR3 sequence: CASRPSSGQGRNEQFF. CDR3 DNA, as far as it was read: TGTGCCAGCAGACCAAGTTCGGGACAGGGACGAAATGAG.

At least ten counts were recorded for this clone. This CDR3 reads CASSPEDSVLGGYTF. The CDR3 bases that were read are TGTGCCAGCTCACCCGAGGACAGCGTCCTGGGGGGC. The chain is built from TRBV18 and TRBJ1-2; D perhaps matches TRBD1 (6 bases). Read data end 3 residues before the CDR3 end; the end is taken from the germline J gene. Per germline, CDR1 KGHSH and CDR2 LQKENI. This CDR3 is 15 amino acids long. Using reference TRBV18 and TRBJ1-2 for the parts outside the CDR3, the full variable domain is NAGVMQNPRHLVRRRGQEARLRCSPMKGHSHVYWYRQLPEEGLKFMVYLQKENIIDESGMPKERFSAEFPKEGPSILRIQQVVRGDSAAYFCASSPEDSVLGGYTFGSGTRLTVV.

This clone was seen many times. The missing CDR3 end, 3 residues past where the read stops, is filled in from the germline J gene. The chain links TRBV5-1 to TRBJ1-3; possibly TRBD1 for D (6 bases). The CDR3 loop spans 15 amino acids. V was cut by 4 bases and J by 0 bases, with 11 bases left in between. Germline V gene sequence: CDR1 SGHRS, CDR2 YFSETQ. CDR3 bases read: TGCGCCAGCAGCCTAGACAGGATCTCTGGAAACACC. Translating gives CASSLDRISGNT. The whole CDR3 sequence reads CASSLDRISGNTIYF.

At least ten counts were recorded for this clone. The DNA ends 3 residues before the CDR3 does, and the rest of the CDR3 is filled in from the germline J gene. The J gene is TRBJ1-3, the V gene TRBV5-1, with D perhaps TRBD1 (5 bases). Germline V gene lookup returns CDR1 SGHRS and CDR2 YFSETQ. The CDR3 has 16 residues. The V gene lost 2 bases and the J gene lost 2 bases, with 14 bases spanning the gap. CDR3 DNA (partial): TGCGCCAGCAGCTTACGAACGGGGGATGCTGGAAACACC. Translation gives CASSLRTGDAGNT. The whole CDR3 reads CASSLRTGDAGNTIYF.

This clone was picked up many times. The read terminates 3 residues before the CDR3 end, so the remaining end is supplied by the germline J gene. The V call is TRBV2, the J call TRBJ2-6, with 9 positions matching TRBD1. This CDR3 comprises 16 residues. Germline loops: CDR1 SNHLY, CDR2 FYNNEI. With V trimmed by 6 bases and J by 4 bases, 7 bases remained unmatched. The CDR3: CASSPGTGIGANVLTF. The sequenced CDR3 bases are TGTGCCAGCAGCCCCGGGACAGGGATCGGGGCCAACGTC.

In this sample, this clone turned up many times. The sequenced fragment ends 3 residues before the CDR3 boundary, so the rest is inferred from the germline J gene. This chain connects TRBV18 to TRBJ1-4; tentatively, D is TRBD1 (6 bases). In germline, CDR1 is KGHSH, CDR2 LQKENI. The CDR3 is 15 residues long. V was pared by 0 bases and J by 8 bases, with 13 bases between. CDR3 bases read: TGTGCCAGCTCACCACCAACGGGGGGCGGAGAAAAA. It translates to CASSPPTGGGEK. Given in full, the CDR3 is CASSPPTGGGEKLFF.

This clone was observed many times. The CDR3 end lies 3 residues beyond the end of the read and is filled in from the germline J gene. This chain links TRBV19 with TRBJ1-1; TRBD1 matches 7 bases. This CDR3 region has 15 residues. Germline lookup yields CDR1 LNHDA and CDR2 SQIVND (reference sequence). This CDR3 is CASSLHDRVYSKAFF. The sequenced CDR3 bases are TGTGCCAGTAGTCTCCACGACAGGGTTTATTCAAAA.

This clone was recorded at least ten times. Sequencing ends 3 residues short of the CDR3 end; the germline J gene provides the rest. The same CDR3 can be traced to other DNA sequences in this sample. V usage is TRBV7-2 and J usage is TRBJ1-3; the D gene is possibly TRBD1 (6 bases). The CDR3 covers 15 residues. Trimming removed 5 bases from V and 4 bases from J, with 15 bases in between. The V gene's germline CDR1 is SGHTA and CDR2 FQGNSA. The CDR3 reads CASSRGGGPGNTIYF. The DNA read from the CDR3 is TGTGCCAGCAGCCGTGGGGGGGGCCCCGGAAACACC.